The rows below give T cell receptor beta chains drawn from one sample of a study of OX40 agonist ivuxolimab in advanced cancers. Sequencing used immunoSEQ multiplex PCR; TCRdb keeps in-frame clones, though not all of them. Among 70,000 or so clones listed, 87% were seen once. The sample in question was CD4+ or CD8+ T cells sorted from blood, obtained in a trial of the OX40 agonist ivuxolimab. The source of these receptors is an adult with an advanced solid tumor such as melanoma, head and neck, liver or kidney cancer. Both conserved end residues are part of each CDR3. The order of the fields is CDR3 protein, CDR3 DNA, J gene, clone size, V gene, D gene, CDR3 length. D genes are given only for firm matches. Expanded clones are given a class, and other clones once, few, many or no size at all.

CDR3: CASKFGTSMNTEAFF; DNA: TGTGCCAGCAAGTTCGGGACATCGATGAACACTGAAGCTTTCTTT; J: TRBJ1-1; size: NA; V: TRBV27; D: NA; length: 15
CDR3: CASREFDGSNQPQHF; DNA: TGTGCCAGCAGAGAGTTTGACGGGAGCAATCAGCCCCAGCATTTT; J: TRBJ1-5; size: NA; V: TRBV6-4; D: NA; length: 15
CDR3: CAISESVQSTTDTQYF; DNA: TGTGCCATCAGTGAGTCGGTTCAGAGCACCACAGATACGCAGTATTTT; J: TRBJ2-3; size: NA; V: TRBV10-3; D: NA; length: 16
CDR3: CASSLDASNSPLHF; DNA: TGTGCCAGCAGCTTAGACGCTTCTAATTCACCCCTCCACTTT; J: TRBJ1-6; size: NA; V: TRBV7-9; D: NA; length: 14
CDR3: CASSPPTGKGYTF; DNA: TGTGCCAGCTCACCACCGACAGGGAAGGGCTACACCTTC; J: TRBJ1-2; size: NA; V: TRBV18; D: TRBD1; length: 13
CDR3: CATNLERGTEAFF; DNA: TGTGCCACCAACCTCGAGCGGGGTACTGAAGCTTTCTTT; J: TRBJ1-1; size: once; V: TRBV28; D: NA; length: 13
CDR3: CASSPPMSSETQYF; DNA: TGTGCCAGCTCACCACCGATGTCTTCAGAGACCCAGTACTTC; J: TRBJ2-5; size: NA; V: TRBV18; D: NA; length: 14
CDR3: CASSRSGSSGNEQFF; DNA: TGTGCCAGTAGTAGGAGCGGGAGCTCTGGCAATGAGCAGTTCTTC; J: TRBJ2-1; size: NA; V: TRBV19; D: TRBD2; length: 15
CDR3: CASRGLQETQYF; DNA: TGTGCCAGCAGGGGCCTCCAAGAGACCCAGTACTTC; J: TRBJ2-5; size: NA; V: TRBV6-5; D: NA; length: 12
CDR3: CASSIKRWDSPLHF; DNA: TGTGCCAGCAGTATCAAGAGGTGGGATTCACCCCTCCACTTT; J: TRBJ1-6; size: once; V: TRBV11-2; D: NA; length: 14
CDR3: CASSENPKFF; DNA: TGTGCCAGCAGTGAAAACCCAAAGTTCTTC; J: TRBJ2-1; size: NA; V: TRBV6-1; D: NA; length: 10
CDR3: CASSPQSLAGGADTQYF; DNA: TGTGCCAGCTCACCACAGAGTCTAGCGGGAGGGGCAGATACGCAGTATTTT; J: TRBJ2-3; size: NA; V: TRBV18; D: TRBD2; length: 17
CDR3: CASSPGLALTDTQYF; DNA: TGTGCCAGCAGCCCGGGACTAGCTCTCACAGATACGCAGTATTTT; J: TRBJ2-3; size: NA; V: TRBV5-4; D: TRBD2; length: 15
CDR3: CASSLGAQSPSGNTIYF; DNA: TGTGCCAGCAGCTTAGGGGCACAGTCTCCCTCTGGAAACACCATATATTTT; J: TRBJ1-3; size: NA; V: TRBV7-8; D: NA; length: 17
CDR3: CASSPTGGEPQHF; DNA: TGTGCCAGCTCACCAACAGGCGGGGAGCCCCAGCATTTT; J: TRBJ1-5; size: NA; V: TRBV18; D: NA; length: 13
CDR3: CASSVAARVGGNQPQHF; DNA: TGTGCCAGCAGTGTCGCAGCTAGGGTCGGGGGCAATCAGCCCCAGCATTTT; J: TRBJ1-5; size: NA; V: TRBV27; D: NA; length: 17
CDR3: CASSQRMSQGRFSGFEAFF; DNA: TGTGCCAGCTCCCAAAGGATGAGTCAGGGCCGCTTTTCTGGTTTCGAAGCTTTCTTT; J: TRBJ1-1; size: once; V: TRBV18; D: NA; length: 19
CDR3: CASSLQQNTEAFF; DNA: TGTGCCAGCAGCTTACAGCAGAACACTGAAGCTTTCTTT; J: TRBJ1-1; size: NA; V: TRBV7-3; D: NA; length: 13
CDR3: CASSLGSGANNQPQHF; DNA: TGCGCCAGCAGCTTGGGCTCAGGGGCAAACAATCAGCCCCAGCATTTT; J: TRBJ1-5; size: NA; V: TRBV5-1; D: NA; length: 16
CDR3: CASGVGQGALRYTGELFF; DNA: TGTGCCAGCGGCGTTGGGCAGGGGGCATTGAGGTACACCGGGGAGCTGTTTTTT; J: TRBJ2-2; size: NA; V: TRBV13; D: TRBD1; length: 18
CDR3: CASSARDIGSSTGNTIYF; DNA: TGTGCCAGCAGCGCCCGGGACATTGGATCCAGCACTGGAAACACCATATATTTT; J: TRBJ1-3; size: once; V: TRBV9; D: NA; length: 18
CDR3: CASSPPPGANTEAFF; DNA: TGTGCCAGCTCACCACCTCCGGGCGCGAACACTGAAGCTTTCTTT; J: TRBJ1-1; size: NA; V: TRBV18; D: NA; length: 15
CDR3: CASRGDEQYF; DNA: TGTGCCAGTAGAGGGGACGAGCAGTACTTC; J: TRBJ2-7; size: few; V: TRBV19; D: NA; length: 10
CDR3: CASSLGGTGNEKLFF; DNA: TGCGCCAGCAGCTTGGGTGGGACAGGGAATGAAAAACTGTTTTTT; J: TRBJ1-4; size: NA; V: TRBV5-1; D: TRBD1; length: 15
CDR3: CASSIRDYEQYF; DNA: TGTGCCAGCAGCATCAGGGACTACGAGCAGTACTTC; J: TRBJ2-7; size: NA; V: TRBV6-6; D: NA; length: 12
CDR3: CASSPRAAATNEKLFF; DNA: TGTGCCAGCAGTCCCCGGGCAGCTGCAACTAATGAAAAACTGTTTTTT; J: TRBJ1-4; size: NA; V: TRBV28; D: NA; length: 16